Shown below are 11 T cell receptor beta chains from a single sample sequenced in a study of CD8 T cells in ankylosing spondylitis. TCRdb re-derived calls from the 5' RACE reads in MiXCR, one entry per CDR3 protein. The repertoire has around 130,000 distinct CDR3 sequences, roughly an eighth of them found once; the top ten carry 2.5% to 3%. Sequencing was performed on blood, either unsorted or a sorted T cell fraction (not recorded which). The receptors were sampled from a female donor with ankylosing spondylitis or in good health (not recorded which).

This clonotype has at least ten counts. The genes are TRBV4-2 and TRBJ1-4, with 9 bases that match TRBD1. Germline CDR1 is LGHNA and CDR2 is YNFKEQ. The CDR3 runs 16 residues. The ends lost 0 bases at V and 7 bases at J; junction bases unmatched: 6. Here the CDR3 DNA reads TGTGCCAGCAGCCAAGATGGTACAGGGGGCTTTGAAAAACTGTTTTTT. Translation: CASSQDGTGGFEKLFF.

This clonotype was detected only a few times. This rearrangement joins TRBV12-3 or TRBV12-4 to TRBJ2-5; no definite D call. The CDR3 runs 15 residues. V gave up 3 bases and J gave up 0 bases, with 11 bases separating them. CDR3 nucleotides: TGTGCCAGCAGTTTTTGGGCAGGAGACCAAGAGACCCAGTACTTC. Amino acid sequence: CASSFWAGDQETQYF.

This clonotype was seen repeatedly, ten times or more. J is TRBJ1-1 and V is TRBV12-3 or TRBV12-4; TRBD1 is a possible D gene (6 bases). The CDR3 is 13 residues long. Trimming removed 5 bases from V and 5 bases from J, with 12 bases in between. The CDR3 protein is CASSRQARTEAFF. The CDR3 bases are TGTGCCAGCAGTCGACAGGCGCGGACTGAAGCTTTCTTT.

This clonotype was counted ten times or more. The chain joins TRBV4-1 to TRBJ2-3, with D possibly matching TRBD2 (6 bases). This CDR3 has 15 amino acids. V was pared by 0 bases and J by 4 bases, with 11 bases between. Germline V lookup: CDR1 MGHRA, CDR2 YSYEKL. The CDR3 DNA sequence: TGCGCCAGCAGCCAAGATAGGAGGGCTTCAGATACGCAGTATTTT. Translated, it gives CASSQDRRASDTQYF.

This clonotype has ten or more counts. This chain joins TRBV10-1 and TRBJ2-1; the match to TRBD2 covers 9 bases. The V gene end was trimmed by 4 bases and the J gene end by 8 bases; junction bases not matched to a gene: 6. CDR3 length equals 14 residues. Germline CDR1 reads WNHNN; CDR2 reads SYGVQD (reference sequence). The CDR3 is CASSVAGVLDEQFF. CDR3 DNA: TGCGCCAGCAGTGTAGCGGGAGTATTGGATGAGCAGTTCTTC.

This clonotype came up many times. This chain connects TRBV10-3 to TRBJ2-3; D not certain. There are 13 residues in the CDR3. Germline assignment: CDR1 ENHRY and CDR2 SYGVKD. Trimming pared 7 bases from V and 3 bases from J, leaving 11 bases between. CDR3 nucleotides: TGTGCCATCAATACGACTCCTACAGATACGCAGTATTTT. As protein: CAINTTPTDTQYF.

In this sample, this clonotype turned up many times. This sequence joins TRBV25-1 and TRBJ2-7; D is undetermined. With 2 bases removed from V and 6 bases from J, the gap between germline ends came to 8 bases. This CDR3 is built from 12 residues. Germline CDR1 MGHDK, CDR2 SYGVNS. The CDR3 DNA is TGTGCCAGCAGTGAAATTAATTCCGAGCAGTACTTC. It is translated as CASSEINSEQYF.

This clonotype was seen many times. The gene calls are TRBV19 and TRBJ2-7; 11 nucleotides align to TRBD1. CDR3 length equals 14 residues. Per germline, CDR1 LNHDA and CDR2 SQIVND (reference sequence). Trimming removed 9 bases from V and 0 bases from J; junction bases left unmatched: 4. CDR3 protein: CASRTGGSSYEQYF. CDR3 nucleotide sequence: TGTGCCAGCAGGACAGGGGGCTCCTCCTACGAGCAGTACTTC. The full variable domain, rest sourced from reference TRBV19 and TRBJ2-7, is DGGITQSPKYLFRKEGQNVTLSCEQNLNHDAMYWYRQDPGQGLRLIYYSQIVNDFQKGDIAEGYSVSREKKESFPLTVTSAQKNPTAFYLCASRTGGSSYEQYFGPGTRLTVT.

This clonotype came up many times. The chain employs TRBV5-6 and TRBJ1-1; D gene ambiguous. Germline V gene lookup returns CDR1 SGHDT and CDR2 YYEEEE. The CDR3 covers 13 residues. Trimming removed 1 base at V and 2 bases at J, with 6 bases between. The CDR3 nucleotides are TGTGCCAGCAGCTTGCTGTTAAACACTGAAGCTTTCTTT. This translates into CASSLLLNTEAFF.

V gene TRBV11-1 combines with J gene TRBJ2-1; 10 positions agree with TRBD2. In germline, CDR1 is SGHAT, CDR2 FQDESV (reference sequence). The CDR3 consists of 19 residues. The V gene end was trimmed by 4 bases and the J gene end by 7 bases; junction bases not matched to a gene: 19. The CDR3 nucleotides are TGTGCCAGCAGCTCCGGGGAGCGGGGGGGCAGGGAGAAGAGGAATGAGCAGTTCTTC. Translating gives CASSSGERGGREKRNEQFF.

This clonotype appeared many times. CDR3 sequence (DNA): TGTGCCAGCAGCCAAGATGAAACCGCCCGTGACGAGCAGTACTTC. Its translation is CASSQDETARDEQYF. V usage is TRBV3-1 and J usage is TRBJ2-7, with D hard to call. The CDR3 runs to 15 residues. The V and J ends lost 0 bases and 5 bases respectively, with 14 bases between them. Per the germline V gene, CDR1 is LGHDT and CDR2 is YNNKEL (reference sequence).